This T cell receptor beta chain was found in a study of T cell responses to AZD1222 COVID-19 vaccine. General study findings and limits: Mostly white British, mostly female donors; authors suggested clonal diversity may be underestimated. CD4 TCRs associated with vaccination spanned spike, dominating at 160-218 and 743-854. Spike-specific TCR breadth and depth were elevated following two AZD1222 doses.

CDR3 length: 17 residues. Germline lookup yields CDR1 KGHSH and CDR2 LQKENI. The germline V and J ends were trimmed by 1 base and 5 bases, with 21 bases remaining between them. About this clone itself: Its antigen is still unknown.

Sequencing used immunoSEQ multiplex PCR; TCRdb keeps in-frame clones, though not all of them. Found here are approximately 140,000 clones, approximately 93% of them singletons; the top ten hold approximately 0.9%. The chain carries TRBV18 and TRBJ2-7, with D perhaps matching TRBD1 or TRBD2 (7 bases each). The sequences come from peripheral blood, collected on day 0 of MenACWY control vaccination. The source of this sequence is an adult in good health. Written as DNA, the CDR3 is TGTGCCAGCTCACCACGGGACAGCGACGGGAGGATCGACGAGCAGTACTTC. This gives the protein CASSPRDSDGRIDEQYF.